This T cell receptor beta chain was recovered during a study of cytomegalovirus exposure and HLA in healthy donors. Findings and limits, study-wide: A few V segments could not be told apart, such as TRBV6-2 and TRBV6-3, and were left out.

Germline assignment: CDR1 SGHRS and CDR2 YFSETQ. CDR3 length: 16 amino acids. Primers: 60 Vbeta forward and 13 Jbeta reverse. Generated by immunoSEQ multiplex PCR, the TCRdb table keeps only in-frame clones and is missing some. This table has 100,000 to 150,000 clones, 65% to 80% appearing once. In the case of this clone: Its antigen is as yet unknown. An end of the junction differs from the germline gene, which may be a read error.

The clonotype was recovered from a male donor in good health and CMV-seropositive. The source material was PBMCs. V usage is TRBV5-1 and J usage is TRBJ2-6, with a weak D call TRBD1 (6 bases). The CDR3 protein is CASRDRPSTGANGLTF. Written as DNA, the CDR3 is TGCGCCAGTAGAGACAGGCCATCGACTGGGGCCAACGGCCTGACTTTC. Complete variable domain (other parts from reference TRBV5-1 and TRBJ2-6): KAGVTQTPRYLIKTRGQQVTLSCSPISGHRSVSWYQQTPGQGLQFLFEYFSETQRNKGNFPGRFSGRQFSNSRSEMNVSTLELGDSALYLCASRDRPSTGANGLTFGAGSRLTVL.